These 17 T cell receptor beta chains were all obtained from the same sample, sequenced in a study of CD8 T cells in Susac syndrome. Random hexamers were used to reverse transcribe an amount of about 0.45 to 1 ug RNA. MiXCR, run by TCRdb on the immunoSEQ multiplex PCR reads, gives a single entry per CDR3 protein. Here the sample spans 100,000 or so distinct CDR3 sequences, about nine tenths being singletons. Sample: CD4+ T cells from PBMCs. The source is a human donor in good health.

This sequence joins TRBV4-3 and TRBJ1-2; a weak D match, TRBD1 (5 bases). Germline V gene sequence: CDR1 LGHNA, CDR2 YSLEER. The CDR3 runs 17 residues. V was clipped by 0 bases and J by 4 bases, with 18 bases between them. CDR3 in DNA: TGCGCCAGCAGCCAAGAGTATAGGGACCGACACCCCTATGGCTACACCTTC. Its protein is CASSQEYRDRHPYGYTF.

The genes are TRBV13 and TRBJ1-6; D ambiguous. V gave up 5 bases and J gave up 9 bases, with 14 bases separating them. This CDR3 is built from 14 residues. Germline V CDR1 and CDR2: PRHDT, FYEKMQ (reference sequence). The DNA for the CDR3 is TGTGCCAGCAGCCGTTCCGGGTTTAGTTCACCCCTCCACTTT. It is translated as CASSRSGFSSPLHF.

In this sample, this clonotype turned up a few times. This chain joins TRBV29-1 and TRBJ1-1, with a possible D match to TRBD1 (6 bases). The germline V gene encodes CDR1 SQVTM and CDR2 ANQGSEA. This CDR3 has 13 residues. Deletions cut 6 bases from V and 6 bases from J, with 17 bases between. For the CDR3, the DNA is TGCAGCGTAACCATCGTGACAGGCTCTGAAGCTTTCTTT. Protein: CSVTIVTGSEAFF. The full variable domain, rest sourced from reference TRBV29-1 and TRBJ1-1, is SAVISQKPSRDICQRGTSLTIQCQVDSQVTMMFWYRQQPGQSLTLIATANQGSEATYESGFVIDKFPISRPNLTFSTLTVSNMSPEDSSIYLCSVTIVTGSEAFFGQGTRLTVV.

This rearrangement joins TRBV13 to TRBJ1-1; no firm D call. The CDR3 length is 15 residues. V lost 3 bases, J lost 1 base, and 12 bases lay in between. Germline V CDR1 and CDR2: PRHDT, FYEKMQ (reference sequence). In DNA, the CDR3 is TGTGCCAGCAGCTTGAGATCCAATAGGAACACTGAAGCTTTCTTT. This translates into CASSLRSNRNTEAFF. Full variable domain (missing parts from reference TRBV13 and TRBJ1-1): AAGVIQSPRHLIKEKRETATLKCYPIPRHDTVYWYQQGPGQDPQFLISFYEKMQSDKGSIPDRFSAQQFSDYHSELNMSSLELGDSALYFCASSLRSNRNTEAFFGQGTRLTVV.

The rearrangement links TRBV7-3 to TRBJ2-7; 7 bases line up with TRBD1. The CDR3 is 15 residues long. After removal of 0 bases from V and 3 bases from J, the junction contained 5 bases not matched to a gene. Germline V lookup: CDR1 SGHTA, CDR2 FQGTGA. CDR3 region: CASSLTPTGIYEQYF. For the CDR3, the DNA is TGTGCCAGCAGCTTAACGCCGACAGGGATCTACGAGCAGTACTTC.

The rearrangement joins TRBV6-5 to TRBJ1-5; 9 nucleotides align to TRBD1. This CDR3 has 15 amino acids. Germline V gene lookup returns CDR1 MNHEY and CDR2 SVGAGI. V lost 6 bases, J lost 5 bases, and 8 bases stayed unmatched. The CDR3 DNA is TGTGCCAGCAGCCCAGCCGGACAGGGGCATCAGCCCCAGCATTTT. Amino acids: CASSPAGQGHQPQHF.

This sequence joins TRBV5-1 and TRBJ1-1; 8 nucleotides agree with TRBD1. CDR1 is SGHRS and CDR2 is YFSETQ in the germline V gene. CDR3 length: 12 residues. J lost 11 bases, V lost 3 bases, and 6 bases had no gene match. The CDR3: CASSYYRGEAFF. CDR3 in DNA: TGCGCCAGCAGCTACTACAGGGGGGAGGCTTTCTTT.

The chain employs TRBV19 and TRBJ1-6; TRBD1 matches at 9 bases. The V gene end was trimmed by 7 bases and the J gene end by 7 bases; junction bases not matched to a gene: 8. The V gene's germline CDR1 is LNHDA and CDR2 SQIVND (reference sequence). This CDR3 contains 15 residues. CDR3 bases: TGTGCCAGTATCGCAGGAACAGGGGGCAATTCACCCCTCCACTTT. Its protein is CASIAGTGGNSPLHF.

This chain joins TRBV5-6 and TRBJ2-2; no clear D gene. The V and J ends lost 4 bases and 3 bases respectively, with 4 bases between them. Germline V CDR1 and CDR2: SGHDT, YYEEEE. The CDR3 runs 12 residues. The CDR3 region is CASSQYTGELFF. The CDR3 nucleotides are TGTGCCAGCAGCCAATACACCGGGGAGCTGTTTTTT.

The chain uses TRBV7-2 and TRBJ2-2; 8 bases line up with TRBD1. Germline V CDR1 and CDR2: SGHTA, FQGNSA. V dropped 5 bases and J dropped 5; count of bases not matched to a gene: 4. The CDR3 sequence is 14 residues long. The CDR3 reads CASSRRQGTGELFF. CDR3 DNA sequence: TGTGCCAGCAGCAGAAGACAGGGGACCGGGGAGCTGTTTTTT.

The chain recombines TRBV7-8 with TRBJ1-1, with a possible D match to TRBD1 (6 bases). This CDR3 spans 14 amino acids. V gave up 5 bases and J gave up 4 bases, with 14 bases separating them. Germline V CDR1 and CDR2: SGHVS, FQNEAQ. CDR3 sequence (DNA): TGTGCCAGCAGCCGCCTGAGGGGGGGCACTGAAGCTTTCTTT. Amino acid sequence: CASSRLRGGTEAFF.

The genes are TRBV6-5 and TRBJ1-3, with no clear D. V was shortened by 0 bases and J by 5 bases, with 23 bases between the two germline ends. The CDR3 is 19 residues long. Germline values: CDR1 MNHEY, CDR2 SVGAGI. The CDR3 reads CASSYSRIGPPDPRNTIYF. In DNA form, the CDR3 reads TGTGCCAGCAGTTACTCGAGAATAGGGCCGCCCGACCCGAGAAACACCATATATTTT.

V and J are TRBV6-1 and TRBJ1-1, with a tentative D call TRBD1 (5 bases). Germline V gene lookup returns CDR1 MNHNS and CDR2 SASEGT. The CDR3 consists of 16 residues. Between the trimmed V and J ends, which lost 6 bases and 1 base, there was a span of 18 bases. In DNA form, the CDR3 reads TGTGCCAGCAGCTCCGTTTATCAGGGTTGGAACACTGAAGCTTTCTTT. Protein product: CASSSVYQGWNTEAFF.

This chain links TRBV6-2 or TRBV6-3 with TRBJ2-7, with 11 nucleotides matching TRBD2. Germline assignment: CDR1 MNHEY and CDR2 SVGEGT. The CDR3 is made up of 18 amino acids. The junction had 15 bases not matched to a gene; V was cut back by 4 bases and J by 4 bases. For the CDR3, the DNA is TGTGCCAGCAGTTTTCTACTAGCGGGAGCGCCCTCCCTATACGAGCAGTACTTC. Amino acids: CASSFLLAGAPSLYEQYF.

There are a few counts of this clonotype. This CDR3 is CSVVIAGAHAYTF. CDR3 in DNA: TGCAGCGTTGTAATCGCGGGGGCTCACGCCTACACCTTC. The chain uses TRBV29-1 and TRBJ1-2; possibly TRBD1 for D (6 bases). V was shortened by 4 bases and J by 10 bases, with 19 bases between the two germline ends. The CDR3 covers 13 residues. Germline V CDR1 and CDR2: SQVTM, ANQGSEA.

V usage is TRBV6-2 or TRBV6-3 and J usage is TRBJ1-2, with D hard to call. The germline CDR1 and CDR2 sequences are MNHEY and SVGEGT. This CDR3 has 15 amino acids. Trimming took off 0 bases at V and 3 bases at J, with 11 bases between the two ends. The CDR3 region is CASSYSRVRDYGYTF. In DNA form, the CDR3 reads TGTGCCAGCAGTTACTCGAGGGTACGCGACTATGGCTACACCTTC.

The V call is TRBV6-6, the J call TRBJ1-2; no clear D gene. Trimming took 7 bases from V and 3 from J, leaving 12 bases between them. The CDR3 extends over 13 amino acids. Germline V CDR1 and CDR2: MNHNY, SVGAGI (reference sequence). This chain's CDR3 is CASIERLYYGYTF. CDR3 DNA sequence: TGTGCCAGCATTGAACGACTATACTATGGCTACACCTTC.